This T cell receptor (beta chain) comes out of a study of technical replicates of blood from a few donors. Trimming took off 5 bases at V and 4 bases at J, with 12 bases between the two ends. The CDR3 extends over 14 amino acids. The germline CDR1 and CDR2 sequences are SQVTM and ANQGSEA. Assay: immunoSEQ multiplex PCR; the TCRdb copy retains only in-frame clones and omits some. Here the sample spans about 84,000 clones, roughly 98% being singletons. This TCR was sampled from a human donor in good health. The sample taken for sequencing was T cells isolated from PBMCs. V is TRBV29-1 and J is TRBJ2-6; D is tentatively TRBD1 or TRBD2 (6 bases each). In DNA, the CDR3 is TGCAGCGTTCAAGGGGGGCGGGGGGCCAACGTCCTGACTTTC. It yields the protein CSVQGGRGANVLTF.